The 22 T cell receptor beta chains given below trace back to one sample, sequenced in a study of blood T cells in healthy people across ages (dated by TCRdb to between 2014 and 2016). Receptors were amplified or captured by 5' RACE. Sequencing took place on an Illumina HiSeq 2500. A second PCR of about 6 to 11 cycles was performed with a sample-barcoded 5' primer and a J-beta primer mix. TCRdb ran its own pipeline on the public reads, namely fastp trimming at Q25 and MiXCR clone calling, and kept in-frame beta chains. Rows with one shared CDR3 protein collapse into an entry with the most common genes and DNA. The table for this sample lists roughly 2 million distinct CDR3 sequences; roughly 49% of them were counted only once. The biggest ten clones account for around 2.1% of the sample. The specimen sequenced was blood. Receptors originate from a woman in her thirties or forties in good health.

The V and J genes are TRBV7-2 and TRBJ2-1; 12 bases are a match to TRBD2. This CDR3 comprises 16 residues. Unmatched junction bases numbered 7, after V lost 6 bases and J lost 4 bases. CDR1 is SGHTA, CDR2 FQGNSA, per germline. CDR3 residues: CASRLAGGTIYNEQFF. Written as DNA, the CDR3 is TGTGCCAGCAGGCTAGCGGGGGGGACCATTTACAATGAGCAGTTCTTC.

The chain couples TRBV24-1 to TRBJ2-1, with D uncertain. Trimming stripped 5 bases from V and 3 bases from J, with 10 bases between. CDR1 KGHDR and CDR2 SFDVKD come from the germline V gene. This CDR3 spans 14 amino acids. In DNA form, the CDR3 reads TGTGCCACCAGTGGCCCTCGCAGCTACAATGAGCAGTTCTTC. This gives the protein CATSGPRSYNEQFF.

This clonotype was seen a handful of times. The chain is built from TRBV4-3 and TRBJ2-7; D is ambiguous. CDR3 length equals 13 residues. CDR1 is LGHNA, CDR2 YSLEER, per germline. Trimming left V 1 base short and J 2 bases short, with 6 bases between. CDR3 amino acids: CASSQGWTYEQYF. The CDR3 bases are TGCGCCAGCAGCCAAGGCTGGACCTACGAGCAGTACTTC.

The rearrangement joins TRBV20-1 to TRBJ1-6; D not resolved. The CDR3 totals 12 residues. Germline lookup yields CDR1 DFQATT and CDR2 SNEGSKA (reference sequence). V dropped 4 bases and J dropped 7 bases, with 8 bases sitting between them. CDR3 in amino acids: CSAKLLNSPLHF. In DNA form, the CDR3 reads TGCAGTGCTAAGTTGCTGAATTCACCCCTCCACTTT.

The chain joins TRBV20-1 to TRBJ2-5; a possible D gene is TRBD1 (6 bases). The CDR3 length is 15 residues. CDR1 and CDR2 from the germline V gene are DFQATT and SNEGSKA (reference sequence). Trimming cost V 3 bases and J 2 bases, with 16 bases left between them. CDR3 in amino acids: CSARGSTGLQETQYF. In DNA form, the CDR3 reads TGCAGTGCTAGGGGGTCGACAGGTTTGCAAGAGACCCAGTACTTC.

There are a few counts of this clonotype. V gene TRBV13 combines with J gene TRBJ2-3; 9 bases match TRBD2. The germline CDR1 and CDR2 sequences are PRHDT and FYEKMQ (reference sequence). The CDR3 contains 15 residues. The V gene end was trimmed by 0 bases and the J gene end by 6 bases; junction bases not matched to a gene: 4. CDR3 nucleotides: TGTGCCAGCAGCTTAGGCTCTAGCGGGGTCGATACGCAGTATTTT. It yields the protein CASSLGSSGVDTQYF.

This clonotype has more than one count but fewer than ten. V usage is TRBV7-9 and J usage is TRBJ2-1; 7 nucleotides align to TRBD2. This CDR3 spans 16 amino acids. From germline, CDR1 is SEHNR and CDR2 FQNEAQ (reference sequence). The V gene end was trimmed by 6 bases and the J gene end by 4 bases; junction bases not matched to a gene: 12. DNA for the CDR3: TGTGCCAGCAGGATTCAAGCGGGGATCAAATACAATGAGCAGTTCTTC. Translating gives CASRIQAGIKYNEQFF.

The chain couples TRBV12-5 to TRBJ2-7; TRBD1 matches at 7 bases. Germline V gene lookup returns CDR1 LGHNT and CDR2 FRNRAP. The CDR3 is 17 residues long. V lost 5 bases, J lost 3 bases, and 16 bases stayed unmatched. The CDR3 reads CASGRQGVGHRLYEQYF. CDR3 bases: TGTGCTAGTGGTCGACAGGGAGTCGGCCATAGACTCTACGAGCAGTACTTC.

This clonotype was detected only a few times. The V and J genes are TRBV29-1 and TRBJ2-5, with D perhaps matching TRBD2 (5 bases). The germline V and J ends were trimmed by 6 bases and 11 bases, with 25 bases remaining between them. The CDR3 is made up of 14 amino acids. Germline CDR1 and CDR2: SQVTM and ANQGSEA. This CDR3 reads CSVGRTSIFNEQYF. The DNA for the CDR3 is TGCAGCGTCGGACGGACTTCCATCTTTAATGAGCAGTACTTC.

The V gene is TRBV6-5, the J gene TRBJ1-2, with D tentatively TRBD1 (6 bases). Germline V CDR1 and CDR2: MNHEY, SVGAGI. The CDR3 length is 13 residues. V lost 5 bases and J lost 5, with 12 bases in between. The CDR3 DNA is TGTGCCAGCAGTGACAGGAACCGGTATGGCTACACCTTC. Protein sequence: CASSDRNRYGYTF.

The chain couples TRBV15 to TRBJ2-3; 7 bases are shared with TRBD2. CDR1 and CDR2 from the germline V gene are LNHNV and YYDKDF (reference sequence). The CDR3 is 14 residues long. The ends lost 5 bases at V and 2 bases at J; junction bases unmatched: 4. The CDR3 is CATSPGGYTDTQYF. The CDR3 nucleotides read TGTGCCACCAGCCCGGGGGGTTACACAGATACGCAGTATTTT.

The rearrangement uses TRBV7-8 and TRBJ1-1, with D hard to call. Germline lookup yields CDR1 SGHVS and CDR2 FQNEAQ. The CDR3 has 13 amino acids. V was trimmed by 1 base and J by 6 bases, leaving 9 bases between them. This CDR3 is CASSLVLASEAFF. In nucleotides, the CDR3 is TGTGCCAGCAGCTTAGTACTTGCCTCTGAAGCTTTCTTT.

The chain links TRBV4-2 to TRBJ2-2; D not resolved. From germline, CDR1 is LGHNA and CDR2 YNFKEQ. Trimming removed 0 bases from V and 7 bases from J, with 15 bases in between. The CDR3 totals 16 residues. The CDR3 loop reads CASSQDHKILDGELFF. The CDR3 DNA sequence: TGTGCCAGCAGCCAAGATCACAAGATTCTGGACGGGGAGCTGTTTTTT.

This clonotype appeared a few times. The rearrangement uses TRBV20-1 and TRBJ2-7; 7 nucleotides agree with TRBD1. The germline CDR1 and CDR2 sequences are DFQATT and SNEGSKA (reference sequence). The CDR3 has 13 residues. The CDR3 DNA follows: TGCAGAACAAGGGACAGCCCCGCGGACGAGCAGTACTTC. Amino acids: CRTRDSPADEQYF.

The genes are TRBV6-4 and TRBJ2-1; possibly TRBD1 or TRBD2 for D (5 bases each). CDR3 length: 16 residues. Germline CDR1 and CDR2: MRHNA and SNTAGT. V was pared by 7 bases and J by 6 bases, with 22 bases between. The CDR3 here is CASTPDGARGSNEQFF. The CDR3 nucleotides read TGTGCCAGCACCCCCGATGGGGCGCGCGGGTCCAATGAGCAGTTCTTC.

This chain connects TRBV4-3 to TRBJ2-6; possible D gene TRBD1, 6 bases. The germline CDR1 and CDR2 sequences are LGHNA and YSLEER. This CDR3 has 16 residues. V lost 8 bases, J lost 2 bases, and 16 bases lay in between. The CDR3 coding sequence is TGCGCCAGCGGGCTTCAGGGGTCGGCTGGGGCCAACGTCCTGACTTTC. Amino acids: CASGLQGSAGANVLTF.

V gene TRBV6-6 combines with J gene TRBJ1-2; D possibly corresponds to TRBD1 (5 bases). CDR3 length: 14 amino acids. V lost 6 bases, J lost 2 bases, and 13 bases lay in between. The germline gives CDR1 MNHNY, CDR2 SVGAGI (reference sequence). The CDR3 protein is CASRVTDTNYGYTF. CDR3 DNA sequence: TGTGCCAGCAGGGTGACAGACACCAACTATGGCTACACCTTC.

The chain links TRBV27 to TRBJ1-4; no firm D call. The CDR3 sequence is 18 residues long. The V and J ends lost 1 base and 3 bases respectively, with 18 bases between them. Germline CDR1 reads MNHEY; CDR2 reads SMNVEV (reference sequence). This CDR3 is CASSLYTPLEDPNEKLFF. The CDR3, as DNA: TGTGCCAGCAGTTTATATACGCCCCTGGAGGATCCTAATGAAAAACTGTTTTTT.

V and J are TRBV20-1 and TRBJ2-7; D remains unclear. The CDR3 loop spans 15 amino acids. Trimming stripped 0 bases from V and 0 bases from J, with 12 bases between. Germline assignment: CDR1 DFQATT and CDR2 SNEGSKA (reference sequence). The CDR3 sequence: CSARDKKESSYEQYF. CDR3 nucleotides: TGCAGTGCTAGAGATAAGAAGGAGAGCTCCTACGAGCAGTACTTC.

This clonotype has more than one count but fewer than ten. This sequence joins TRBV5-1 and TRBJ2-5; 9 bases line up with TRBD1. V shed 4 bases and J 4 bases; nucleotides not matched to a gene: 2. The CDR3 is 13 amino acids. Germline CDR1 is SGHRS and CDR2 is YFSETQ. The CDR3 sequence is CASSRTGAETQYF. The CDR3 nucleotides read TGCGCCAGCAGCAGGACAGGGGCAGAGACCCAGTACTTC.

This clonotype was found once. One junction end does not reproduce the germline sequence, and a read error may be involved. The rearrangement uses TRBV15 and TRBJ1-5; a weak D match, TRBD1 (6 bases). This CDR3 region has 12 residues. Germline CDR1 is LNHNV and CDR2 is YYDKDF (reference sequence). CDR3: CATSLGGQLQHF. The CDR3 DNA follows: TGTGCCACCAGCTTAGGGGGTCAGCTCCAGCATTTT. The variable domain in full, with the rest retrieved from reference TRBV15 and TRBJ1-5, is DAMVIQNPRYQVTQFGKPVTLSCSQTLNHNVMYWYQQKSSQAPKLLFHYYDKDFNNEADTPDNFQSRRPNTSFCFLDIRSPGLGDTAMYLCATSLGGQLQHFGDGTRLSIL.

This clonotype was seen at least ten times. The chain recombines TRBV25-1 with TRBJ2-7; the match to TRBD1 covers 10 bases. CDR1 is MGHDK and CDR2 is SYGVNS in the germline V gene. This CDR3 spans 14 amino acids. V shed 3 bases, J shed 1 base, and the junction held 0 bases outside the gene matches. The CDR3 sequence is CASSEGQGSYEQYF. For the CDR3, the DNA is TGTGCCAGCAGTGAGGGACAGGGGTCCTACGAGCAGTACTTC.